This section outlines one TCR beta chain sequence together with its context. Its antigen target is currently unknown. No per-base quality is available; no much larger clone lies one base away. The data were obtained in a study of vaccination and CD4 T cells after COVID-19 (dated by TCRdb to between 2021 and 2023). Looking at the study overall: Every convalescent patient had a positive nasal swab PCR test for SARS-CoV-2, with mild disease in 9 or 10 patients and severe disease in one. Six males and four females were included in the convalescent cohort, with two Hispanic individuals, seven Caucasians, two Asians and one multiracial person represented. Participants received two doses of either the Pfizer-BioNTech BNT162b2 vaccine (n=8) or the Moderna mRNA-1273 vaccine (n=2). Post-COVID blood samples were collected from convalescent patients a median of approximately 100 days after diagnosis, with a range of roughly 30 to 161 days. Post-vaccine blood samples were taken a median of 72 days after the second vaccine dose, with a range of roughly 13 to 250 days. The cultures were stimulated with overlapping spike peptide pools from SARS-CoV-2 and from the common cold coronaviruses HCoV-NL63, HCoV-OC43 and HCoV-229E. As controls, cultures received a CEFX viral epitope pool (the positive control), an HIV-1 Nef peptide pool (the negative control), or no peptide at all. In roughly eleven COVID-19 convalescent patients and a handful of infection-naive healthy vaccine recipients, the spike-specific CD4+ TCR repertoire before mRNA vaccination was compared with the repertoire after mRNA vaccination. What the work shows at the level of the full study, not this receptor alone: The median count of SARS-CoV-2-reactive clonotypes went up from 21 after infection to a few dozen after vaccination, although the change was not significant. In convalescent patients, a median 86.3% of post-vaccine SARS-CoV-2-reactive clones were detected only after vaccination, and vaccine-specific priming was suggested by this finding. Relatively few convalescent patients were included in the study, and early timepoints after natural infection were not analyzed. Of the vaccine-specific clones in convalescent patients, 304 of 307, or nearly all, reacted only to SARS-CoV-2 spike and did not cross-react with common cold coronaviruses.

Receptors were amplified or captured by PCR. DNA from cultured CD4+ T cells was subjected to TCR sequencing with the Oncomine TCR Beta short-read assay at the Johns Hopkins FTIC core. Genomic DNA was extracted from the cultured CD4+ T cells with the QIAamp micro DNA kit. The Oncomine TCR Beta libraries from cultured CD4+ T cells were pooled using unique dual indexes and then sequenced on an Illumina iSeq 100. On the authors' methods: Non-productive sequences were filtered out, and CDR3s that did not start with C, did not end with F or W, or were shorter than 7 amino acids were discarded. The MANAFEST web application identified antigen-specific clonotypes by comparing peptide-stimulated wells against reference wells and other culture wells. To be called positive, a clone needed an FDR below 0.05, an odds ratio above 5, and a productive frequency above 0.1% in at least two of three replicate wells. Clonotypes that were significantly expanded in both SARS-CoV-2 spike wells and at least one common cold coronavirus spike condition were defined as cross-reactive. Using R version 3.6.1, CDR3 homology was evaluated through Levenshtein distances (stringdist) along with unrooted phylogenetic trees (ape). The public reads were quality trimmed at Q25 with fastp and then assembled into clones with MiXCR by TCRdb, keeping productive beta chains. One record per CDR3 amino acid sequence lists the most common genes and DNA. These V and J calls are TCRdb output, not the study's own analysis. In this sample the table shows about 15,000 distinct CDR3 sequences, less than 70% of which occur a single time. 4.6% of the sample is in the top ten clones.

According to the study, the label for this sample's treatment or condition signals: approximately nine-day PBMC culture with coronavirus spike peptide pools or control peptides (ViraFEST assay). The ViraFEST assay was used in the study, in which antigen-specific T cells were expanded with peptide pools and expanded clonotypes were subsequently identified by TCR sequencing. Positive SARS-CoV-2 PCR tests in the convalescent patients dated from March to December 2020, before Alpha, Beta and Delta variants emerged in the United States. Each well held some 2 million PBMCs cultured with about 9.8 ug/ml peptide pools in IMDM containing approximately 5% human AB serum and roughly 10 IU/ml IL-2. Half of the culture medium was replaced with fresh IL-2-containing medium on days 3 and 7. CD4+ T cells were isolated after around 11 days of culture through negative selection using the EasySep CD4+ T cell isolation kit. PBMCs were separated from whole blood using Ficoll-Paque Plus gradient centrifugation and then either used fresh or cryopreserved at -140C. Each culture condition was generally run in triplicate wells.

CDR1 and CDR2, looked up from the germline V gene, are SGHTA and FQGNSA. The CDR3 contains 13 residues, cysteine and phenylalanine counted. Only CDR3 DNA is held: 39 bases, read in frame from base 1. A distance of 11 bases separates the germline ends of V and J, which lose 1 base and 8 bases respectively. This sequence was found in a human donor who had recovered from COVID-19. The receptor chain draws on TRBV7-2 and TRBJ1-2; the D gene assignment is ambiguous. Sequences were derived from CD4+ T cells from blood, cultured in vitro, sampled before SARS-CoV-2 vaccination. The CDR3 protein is CASSLGQPGGYTF. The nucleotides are TGTGCCAGCAGCTTAGGGCAGCCTGGGGGCTACACCTTC. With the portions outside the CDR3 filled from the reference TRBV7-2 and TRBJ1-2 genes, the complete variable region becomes GAGVSQSPSNKVTEKGKDVELRCDPISGHTALYWYRQSLGQGLEFLIYFQGNSAPDKSGLPSDRFSAERTGGSVSTLTIQRTQQEDSAVYLCASSLGQPGGYTFGSGTRLTVV.